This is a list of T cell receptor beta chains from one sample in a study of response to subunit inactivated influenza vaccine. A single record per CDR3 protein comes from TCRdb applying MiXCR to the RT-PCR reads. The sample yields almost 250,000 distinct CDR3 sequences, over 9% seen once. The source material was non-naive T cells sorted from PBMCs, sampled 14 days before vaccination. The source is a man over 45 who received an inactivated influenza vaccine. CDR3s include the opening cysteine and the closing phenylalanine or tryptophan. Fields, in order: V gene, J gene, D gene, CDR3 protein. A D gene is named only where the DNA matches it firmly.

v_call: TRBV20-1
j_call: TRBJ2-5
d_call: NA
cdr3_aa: CSASGWEAETQYF

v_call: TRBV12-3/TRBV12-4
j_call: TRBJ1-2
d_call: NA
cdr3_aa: CASSSMLYGYTF

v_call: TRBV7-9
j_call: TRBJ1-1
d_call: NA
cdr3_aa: CASSLRAWPSDTEAFF

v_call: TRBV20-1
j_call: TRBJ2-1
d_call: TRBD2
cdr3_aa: CSARESSSGGLGDEQFF

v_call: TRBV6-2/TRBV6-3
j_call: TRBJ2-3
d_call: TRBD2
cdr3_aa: CASRPSGITDTQYF

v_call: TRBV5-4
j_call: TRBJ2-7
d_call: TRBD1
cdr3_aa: CASREGQGREQYF

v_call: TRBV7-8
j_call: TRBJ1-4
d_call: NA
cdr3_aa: CASSLAHRNEKLFF

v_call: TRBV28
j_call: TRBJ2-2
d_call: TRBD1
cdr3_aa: CASSTMGQLTNTGELFF

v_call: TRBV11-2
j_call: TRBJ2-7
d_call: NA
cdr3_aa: CASSLDHGAYEQYF

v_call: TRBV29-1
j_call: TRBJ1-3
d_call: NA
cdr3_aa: CSVVENSGNTIYF

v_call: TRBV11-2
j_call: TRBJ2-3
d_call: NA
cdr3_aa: CASSHPGGTQAYTQYF

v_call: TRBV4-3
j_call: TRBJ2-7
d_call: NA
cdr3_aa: CASSQDVGYEQYF

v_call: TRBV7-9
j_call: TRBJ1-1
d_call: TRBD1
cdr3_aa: CASFRDSKNTEAFF

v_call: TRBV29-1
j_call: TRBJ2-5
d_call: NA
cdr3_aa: CSVFSRTTRETQYF

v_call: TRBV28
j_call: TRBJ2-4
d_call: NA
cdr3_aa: CASSFWGRGGIQYF

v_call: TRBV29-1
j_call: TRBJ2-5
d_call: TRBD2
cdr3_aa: CSAEATLAGGLETQYF

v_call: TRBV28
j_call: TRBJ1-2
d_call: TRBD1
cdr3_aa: CASSSQGARGYTF

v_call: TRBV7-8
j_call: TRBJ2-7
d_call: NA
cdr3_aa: CASSLRLVQYF

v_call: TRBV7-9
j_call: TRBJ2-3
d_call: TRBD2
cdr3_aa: CASSLGGLAGETDTQYF

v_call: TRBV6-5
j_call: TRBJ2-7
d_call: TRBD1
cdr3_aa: CASSYSPGQSTSYEQYF

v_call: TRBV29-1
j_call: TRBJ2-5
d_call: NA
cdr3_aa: CSVRGMIGQETQYF

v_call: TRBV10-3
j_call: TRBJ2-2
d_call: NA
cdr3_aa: CAISESHTGELFF

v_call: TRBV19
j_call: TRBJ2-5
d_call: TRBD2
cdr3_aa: CASSIGTSGRTQYF

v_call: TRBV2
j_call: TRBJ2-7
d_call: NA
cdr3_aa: CASHRATSGYEQYF

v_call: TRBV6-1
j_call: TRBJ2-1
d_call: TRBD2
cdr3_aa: CASRDLAGGGYEQFF

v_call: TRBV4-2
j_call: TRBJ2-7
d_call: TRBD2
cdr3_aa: CASSQEASSSGRAGEQYF

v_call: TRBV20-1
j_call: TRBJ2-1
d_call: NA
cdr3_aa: CSAREFGGSYNEQFF

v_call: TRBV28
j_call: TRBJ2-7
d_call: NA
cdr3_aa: CGSTSEPYEQYF

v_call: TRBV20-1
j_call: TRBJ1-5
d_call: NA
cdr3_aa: CSASGDTANQPQHF

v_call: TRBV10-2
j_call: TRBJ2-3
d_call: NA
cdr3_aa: CASRGGQGRVTDTQYF

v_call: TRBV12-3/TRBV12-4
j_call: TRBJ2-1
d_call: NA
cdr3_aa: CASSLGGVILGNEQFF

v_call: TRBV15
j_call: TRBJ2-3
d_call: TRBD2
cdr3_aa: CATSRVLAGDTQYF

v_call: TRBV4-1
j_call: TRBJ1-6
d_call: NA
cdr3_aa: CASSQDYQNGSPLHF

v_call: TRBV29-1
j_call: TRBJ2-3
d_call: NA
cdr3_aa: CSVAVPGTDTQYF

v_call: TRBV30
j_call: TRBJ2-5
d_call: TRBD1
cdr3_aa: CAWALGGFETQYF

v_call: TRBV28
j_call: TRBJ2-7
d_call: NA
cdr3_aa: CASSSSPFEQYF

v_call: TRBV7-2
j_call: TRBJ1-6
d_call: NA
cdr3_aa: CASSLEKGNSPLHF

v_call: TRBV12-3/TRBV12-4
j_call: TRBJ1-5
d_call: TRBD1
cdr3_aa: CASSLGQGATQPQHF

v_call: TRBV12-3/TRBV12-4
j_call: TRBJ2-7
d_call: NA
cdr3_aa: CASSYGVGYEQYF

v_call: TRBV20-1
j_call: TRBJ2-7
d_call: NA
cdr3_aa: CSASRDWVSYEQYF

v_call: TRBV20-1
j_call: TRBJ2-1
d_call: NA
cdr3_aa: CSARDWGSPYNEQFF

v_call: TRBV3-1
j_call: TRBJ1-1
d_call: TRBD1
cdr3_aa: CASSPRDRGLTEAFF

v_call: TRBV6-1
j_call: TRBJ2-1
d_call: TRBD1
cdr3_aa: CASQGTGQGNYNEQFF

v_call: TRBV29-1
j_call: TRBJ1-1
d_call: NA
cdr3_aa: CSGGQTLNTEAFF

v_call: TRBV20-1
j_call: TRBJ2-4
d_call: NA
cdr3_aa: CSTLGLAKNIQYF